Included here is one T cell receptor (beta chain) sequence, with context. As originally analysed: Reference gene primer amplification in the assay estimated nucleated cell counts. Here immunoSEQ multiplex PCR was the method, and the copy in TCRdb shows in-frame clones only, minus some. From that table come the V and J calls and clone size; the DNA was used to work out D and trimming. The sample includes about 93,000 clones, 89% seen only once; the top ten take roughly 2%. This CDR3 contains 15 residues. The V end was cut by 5 bases, the J end by 0 bases, with 12 bases between. CDR1 is SGHTS and CDR2 is YDEGEE in the germline V gene. This sample was included in a study of blood T cell repertoires in COVID-19. Study details: Samples taken during acute and convalescent COVID-19 were collected in the United States, Italy and Spain. T cells, B-cell-depleted T cells, or PBMCs provided the cDNA or gDNA that served as material.

The rearrangement joins TRBV5-8 to TRBJ2-1; D may be TRBD2 (6 bases). Material: peripheral blood. This TCR came from a man aged 45-65 years with acute or convalescent COVID-19. The CDR3 DNA sequence: TGTGCCAGCAGATTTAGCGGAAGCTCCTACAATGAGCAGTTCTTC. Translation: CASRFSGSSYNEQFF.